This T cell receptor beta chain was observed in a study of Graves' ophthalmopathy and Graves' hyperthyroidism. This CDR3 contains 13 residues. V was pared by 6 bases and J by 4 bases, with 12 bases between. CDR1 is SQVTM, CDR2 ANQGSEA, per germline. Researchers took RNA transcripts and amplified TCR beta CDR3 regions from them. HTBI-primed RT-PCR formed the first round, and a multiplex PCR formed the second. MiXCR, applied by TCRdb to the multiplex PCR reads, yields one record per CDR3 protein. The sample has under 800,000 distinct CDR3 sequences; roughly 20% are singletons. This clonotype came up many times. Its antigen remains unknown. No progression to ophthalmopathy over 18 months defined stable hyperthyroidism. A diagnosis was made from clinical symptoms together with serum thyroxine, TRAb, thyroid ultrasound and orbital computed tomography. Study-wide results and caveats: Using a 13-signature model, the authors split ophthalmopathy from stable hyperthyroidism, with approximately 88% sensitivity and around 76% specificity. Ophthalmopathy progression prediction by the model yielded a sensitivity of more than 60% and a specificity of just over 72%.

The J gene is TRBJ2-2, the V gene TRBV29-1, with D perhaps being TRBD1 or TRBD2 (5 bases each). Sequenced input: peripheral blood. This receptor was obtained from a woman in her late teens or twenties with stable Graves' hyperthyroidism. Some clones in this sample may be carry-over from other donors' samples. This CDR3 is CSVEQGATGELFF. The CDR3 nucleotides are TGCAGCGTGGAGCAGGGAGCCACCGGGGAGCTGTTTTTT.